One and the same sample provided the 29 T cell receptor beta chains below, sequenced in a study of blood T cells in healthy people across ages. A second PCR of roughly 7 to 11 cycles used a sample-barcoded 5' primer and a J-beta primer mix. TCRdb itself ran the 5' RACE reads through MiXCR, one entry per CDR3 protein. The table records about 1.8 million distinct CDR3 sequences, about 50% of them present only once. Sequenced sample: blood. All receptors derive from a woman in her thirties or forties in good health.

J is TRBJ2-5 and V is TRBV20-1; D gene unclear. V was clipped by 7 bases and J by 3 bases, with 12 bases between them. Per germline, CDR1 DFQATT and CDR2 SNEGSKA (reference sequence). This CDR3 comprises 12 residues. CDR3 residues: CSGGSTEETQYF. The CDR3 DNA sequence: TGCAGTGGAGGCAGCACAGAAGAGACCCAGTACTTC.

About this clonotype itself: A junction end diverges from the germline sequence, so it may reflect a read error. The rearrangement uses TRBV20-1 and TRBJ2-3; 8 bases are shared with TRBD2. The CDR3 is made up of 15 amino acids. The germline gives CDR1 DFQATT, CDR2 SNEGSKA (reference sequence). The CDR3 spells CSARGSGAVGDTRYF. The DNA for the CDR3 is TGCAGTGCTAGGGGTAGCGGGGCCGTGGGGGATACGCGGTATTTT.

This chain connects TRBV4-1 to TRBJ2-1; TRBD1 or TRBD2 may be the D gene (5 bases each). The CDR3 extends over 15 amino acids. Trimming left V 3 bases short and J 7 bases short, with 16 bases between. Germline values: CDR1 MGHRA, CDR2 YSYEKL. CDR3 region: CASSQGQGTRNEQFF. The CDR3 DNA sequence: TGCGCCAGCAGCCAGGGGCAGGGAACTAGGAATGAGCAGTTCTTC.

The CDR3 sequence: CASSQGEGTRATDTQYF. CDR3 nucleotides: TGCGCCAGCAGCCAAGGGGAGGGGACTAGAGCGACAGATACGCAGTATTTT. The chain has TRBV4-3 and TRBJ2-3; 8 bases map to TRBD2. The CDR3 runs 17 residues. CDR1 LGHNA and CDR2 YSLEER come from the germline V gene. The V segment lost 1 base and the J segment 3 bases; nucleotides outside the gene matches: 9.

This clonotype was observed a handful of times. J is TRBJ2-5 and V is TRBV7-2; a weak D match, TRBD2 (6 bases). The CDR3 is made up of 12 amino acids. From germline, CDR1 is SGHTA and CDR2 FQGNSA. Deletions cut 5 bases from V and 3 bases from J, with 7 bases between. The CDR3, as DNA: TGTGCCAGCAGCGGGAGGAAAGAGACCCAGTACTTC. It specifies CASSGRKETQYF. The variable domain in full, with the rest retrieved from reference TRBV7-2 and TRBJ2-5, is GAGVSQSPSNKVTEKGKDVELRCDPISGHTALYWYRQSLGQGLEFLIYFQGNSAPDKSGLPSDRFSAERTGGSVSTLTIQRTQQEDSAVYLCASSGRKETQYFGPGTRLLVL.

The V gene is TRBV3-1, the J gene TRBJ2-3; D might be TRBD2 (7 bases). The CDR3 is 17 amino acids. V dropped 3 bases and J dropped 0 bases, with 16 bases sitting between them. The germline gives CDR1 LGHDT, CDR2 YNNKEL (reference sequence). As DNA, the CDR3 is TGTGCCAGCAGCCACCCCTTAGGGGGGGGTAGCACAGATACGCAGTATTTT. Protein: CASSHPLGGGSTDTQYF.

This rearrangement joins TRBV6-4 to TRBJ1-1; D gene unclear. Germline V gene data show CDR1 as MRHNA and CDR2 as SNTAGT. The V end lost 1 base, the J end lost 4 bases, and 13 bases lay between the germline ends. This CDR3 spans 15 amino acids. Here the CDR3 DNA reads TGTGCCAGCAGTGACTGGCCGGGGTCGAGCACTGAAGCTTTCTTT. It translates to CASSDWPGSSTEAFF.

This chain links TRBV21-1 with TRBJ2-1; TRBD2 is the table's D call, not checked against the DNA. TRBV21-1 is labeled a pseudogene. This CDR3 has 18 amino acids. CDR3 coding DNA: TGTGCCAGCAGCAAAAGGGGACCCGGGACTAAAGACCCCAATGAGCAGTTCTTC. Translation gives CASSKRGPGTKDPNEQFF.

This clonotype was counted a few times. The genes are TRBV28 and TRBJ2-3; unclear D gene. The length of the CDR3 is 15 residues. Germline lookup yields CDR1 MDHEN and CDR2 SYDVKM. V gave up 6 bases and J gave up 0 bases, with 13 bases separating them. CDR3 loop: CASRTTVASTDTQYF. The CDR3 nucleotides read TGTGCCAGCAGGACCACGGTCGCTAGCACAGATACGCAGTATTTT.

This chain links TRBV20-1 with TRBJ2-7, with 7 positions matching TRBD1. V lost 5 bases, J lost 1 base, and 5 bases stayed unmatched. Per germline, CDR1 DFQATT and CDR2 SNEGSKA (reference sequence). The CDR3 is 13 residues long. CDR3 nucleotide sequence: TGCAGTGCTCGACAGGGAATTTCCTACGAGCAGTACTTC. It encodes CSARQGISYEQYF.

For the CDR3, the DNA is TGCGCCAGCAGTGGGGGGTGGCGGGGAGAGACCCAGTACTTC. Amino acids: CASSGGWRGETQYF. The J gene is TRBJ2-5, the V gene TRBV10-2; D might be TRBD2 (6 bases). The CDR3 sequence is 14 residues long. The V end lost 4 bases, the J end lost 4 bases, and 13 bases lay between the germline ends. The germline V gene has CDR1 WSHSY and CDR2 SAAADI.

This chain uses TRBV6-5 with TRBJ1-5; D is ambiguous. The germline CDR1 and CDR2 sequences are MNHEY and SVGAGI. V lost 2 bases and J lost 0, with 8 bases in between. The CDR3 contains 15 residues. In nucleotides, the CDR3 is TGTGCCAGCAGTTACCATCAAAATAGCAATCAGCCCCAGCATTTT. Encoded protein: CASSYHQNSNQPQHF.

The CDR3 spells CASGLGGGSSNEQFF. The CDR3 nucleotides read TGTGCTAGTGGTTTAGGCGGGGGGTCTAGCAATGAGCAGTTCTTC. This chain links TRBV12-5 with TRBJ2-1; TRBD2 agrees at 8 bases. CDR3 length: 15 amino acids. Trimming at V came to 3 bases and at J to 6 bases, leaving 7 bases not matched to a gene. CDR1 is LGHNT and CDR2 is FRNRAP in the germline V gene.

A word on this clonotype: The conserved final phenylalanine or tryptophan is absent from the CDR3, which likely points to a read error. No DNA is shown, since the ends of the CDR3 on it are uncertain; the CDR3 is the one TCRdb lists. The V gene is TRBV10-3, the J gene TRBJ2-7; the tabulated D call, TRBD1, remains unverified against the DNA. The germline CDR1 and CDR2 sequences are ENHRY and SYGVKD. The CDR3 is 16 amino acids in total, end residues counted. CDR3 amino acids: CAISEVRRTGTYERYS.

V is TRBV27 and J is TRBJ1-5; the D is unclear. The CDR3 spans 12 residues. V was shortened by 5 bases and J by 6 bases, with 8 bases between the two germline ends. The germline V gene encodes CDR1 MNHEY and CDR2 SMNVEV (reference sequence). CDR3: CASSVAGQPQHF. The CDR3 bases are TGTGCCAGCAGTGTTGCTGGTCAGCCCCAGCATTTT.

The rearrangement uses TRBV20-1 and TRBJ1-2; a possible D gene is TRBD1 (5 bases). This CDR3 has 14 residues. Germline V lookup: CDR1 DFQATT, CDR2 SNEGSKA (reference sequence). V lost 5 bases and J 3 bases, leaving 16 bases between the germline ends. CDR3 bases: TGCAGTGCTGGGGGACGCAACGAGGACTATGGCTACACCTTC. Protein: CSAGGRNEDYGYTF.

The chain uses TRBV28 and TRBJ2-5, with no clear D. The J call could be wrong; TRBJ2-4 is a better fit for the DNA end. The CDR3 loop spans 12 amino acids. Germline V gene data show CDR1 as MDHEN and CDR2 as SYDVKM. As DNA, the CDR3 is TGTGCCAGCAGTCCAGGCCTTAACATTCAGTACTTC. Translating gives CASSPGLNIQYF.

This clonotype was found once. J is TRBJ2-5 and V is TRBV23-1; 9 bases are a match to TRBD1. Near its end, the DNA agrees better with TRBJ2-7, so the J call may be wrong. TRBV23-1 is an open reading frame, and its role is uncertain. CDR3 size: 16 residues. The CDR3 protein is CASSHFRDREYYEQYF. As DNA, the CDR3 is TGCGCCAGCAGTCACTTCCGGGACAGGGAATACTACGAGCAGTACTTC.

This clonotype was observed a few times. V and J are TRBV20-1 and TRBJ2-7; 14 nucleotides agree with TRBD2. The CDR3 totals 13 residues. The junction had 7 bases not matched to a gene; V was cut back by 5 bases and J by 10 bases. Germline CDR1 is DFQATT and CDR2 is SNEGSKA (reference sequence). The CDR3 DNA reads as TGCAGTGCTCCCCTGACTAGCGGGGGGGCCCAGTACTTC. It codes for CSAPLTSGGAQYF.

The J gene is TRBJ2-3, the V gene TRBV10-1, with D possibly being TRBD1 or TRBD2 (5 bases each). The CDR3 spans 16 residues. The V gene lost 0 bases and the J gene lost 3 bases, with 13 bases spanning the gap. Per germline, CDR1 WNHNN and CDR2 SYGVQD (reference sequence). DNA for the CDR3: TGCGCCAGCAGTGAGTCTATCGGCAGGGAGACAGATACGCAGTATTTT. Its protein product is CASSESIGRETDTQYF.

V is TRBV27 and J is TRBJ1-1, with TRBD1 as a possible D gene (5 bases). Germline V CDR1 and CDR2: MNHEY, SMNVEV (reference sequence). Trimming pared 3 bases from V and 1 base from J, leaving 15 bases between. CDR3 size: 16 residues. As DNA, the CDR3 is TGTGCCAGCAGTTTCTTCCAGGGCGTGGGGAACACTGAAGCTTTCTTT. It yields the protein CASSFFQGVGNTEAFF.

The rearrangement uses TRBV4-1 and TRBJ2-1, with D possibly being TRBD2 (6 bases). CDR3 size: 17 residues. The V end lost 6 bases, the J end lost 3 bases, and 21 bases lay between the germline ends. Germline V gives CDR1 MGHRA, CDR2 YSYEKL. The CDR3 loop is CASSTPRRDPLYNEQFF. CDR3 DNA sequence: TGCGCCAGCAGTACTCCTAGGCGGGACCCCCTCTACAATGAGCAGTTCTTC.

V usage is TRBV27 and J usage is TRBJ2-3; D uncertain. With 8 bases removed from V and 6 bases from J, the gap between germline ends came to 9 bases. This CDR3 has 11 residues. The germline gives CDR1 MNHEY, CDR2 SMNVEV (reference sequence). The CDR3 DNA is TGTGCCAGCGCCCTGGGGGATACGCAGTATTTT. This sequence encodes CASALGDTQYF.

CDR3 DNA: TGTGCCAGCTCACCGGAGTCTAGGGTGGAGACCCAGTACTTC. It codes for CASSPESRVETQYF. The chain carries TRBV18 and TRBJ2-5, with D hard to call. This CDR3 is built from 14 residues. In germline, CDR1 is KGHSH, CDR2 LQKENI. Deletions cut 3 bases from V and 5 bases from J, with 13 bases between.

The rearrangement links TRBV5-5 to TRBJ1-5; no definite D call. Germline values: CDR1 SGHKS, CDR2 YYEKEE (reference sequence). The CDR3 is made up of 13 amino acids. V was trimmed by 5 bases and J by 9 bases, leaving 15 bases between them. CDR3 amino acids: CASSYTSGGPQHF. The CDR3 coding sequence is TGTGCCAGCAGTTATACCTCCGGTGGGCCCCAGCATTTT.

This clonotype was seen only a few times. V usage is TRBV7-2 and J usage is TRBJ2-4; 9 bases are shared with TRBD1. The ends lost 2 bases at V and 2 bases at J; junction bases unmatched: 7. There are 17 residues in the CDR3. Germline CDR1 SGHTA, CDR2 FQGNSA. For the CDR3, the DNA is TGTGCCAGCAGCTTACGAGGACAGGGGATAACCAAAAACATTCAGTACTTC. It codes for CASSLRGQGITKNIQYF.

The V call is TRBV6-5, the J call TRBJ1-2; possibly TRBD1 for D (6 bases). Between the trimmed V and J ends, which lost 6 bases and 6 bases, there was a span of 17 bases. This CDR3 has 14 residues. The germline V gene encodes CDR1 MNHEY and CDR2 SVGAGI. The CDR3 sequence: CASRVTGSVNGYTF. The CDR3 DNA reads as TGTGCCAGCAGAGTAACAGGGTCGGTCAATGGCTACACCTTC.

The chain uses TRBV6-5 and TRBJ1-1; 7 bases match TRBD1. CDR1 MNHEY and CDR2 SVGAGI come from the germline V gene. V dropped 6 bases and J dropped 5; count of bases not matched to a gene: 15. The CDR3 spans 16 residues. This chain's CDR3 is CASRRQGSFLWTEAFF. The CDR3 nucleotides read TGTGCCAGCAGGCGACAGGGTTCGTTCCTGTGGACTGAAGCTTTCTTT.

This clonotype was seen more than once but under ten times. The chain is built from TRBV12-3 or TRBV12-4 and TRBJ2-7, with 9 bases aligning to TRBD1. V was clipped by 5 bases and J by 5 bases; unmatched bases: 7. The CDR3 runs 14 residues. The CDR3: CASSTTGGMDEQYF. The CDR3 DNA is TGTGCCAGCAGTACTACAGGGGGCATGGACGAGCAGTACTTC.